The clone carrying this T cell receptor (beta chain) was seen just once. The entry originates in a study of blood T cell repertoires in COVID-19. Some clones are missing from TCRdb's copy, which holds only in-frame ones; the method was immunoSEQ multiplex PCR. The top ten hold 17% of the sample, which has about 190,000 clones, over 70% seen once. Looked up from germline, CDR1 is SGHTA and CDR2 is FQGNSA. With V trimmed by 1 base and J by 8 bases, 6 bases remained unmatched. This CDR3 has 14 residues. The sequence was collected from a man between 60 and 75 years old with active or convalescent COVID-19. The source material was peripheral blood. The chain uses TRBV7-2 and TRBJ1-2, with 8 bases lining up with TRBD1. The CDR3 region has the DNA TGTGCCAGCAGCTTAGAGTCGACAGGGGACGGCTACACCTTC. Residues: CASSLESTGDGYTF.